The subject of this entry is one T cell receptor (beta chain). Its target is unknown. The data are from a study of OX40 agonist ivuxolimab in advanced cancers. On the study more broadly: The patients received agonistic anti-OX40 (CD134) antibody ivuxolimab. Enrollees could have had prior anti-PD-1, anti-PD-L1 or anti-CTLA-4 therapy, which roughly 40% had received. Dose-escalation patients had hepatocellular carcinoma, melanoma, renal cell or head and neck cancer.

Points from the study as a whole: Among expanded peripheral T cells, antigen specificity went undetermined.

This CDR3 contains 13 residues. The V segment lost 4 bases and the J segment 4 bases; nucleotides outside the gene matches: 2. Germline V lookup: CDR1 SGHTA, CDR2 FQGNSA. The data were produced by immunoSEQ multiplex PCR, yet TCRdb's version contains in-frame clones alone and is incomplete. The sample has 70,000 to 90,000 clones, 90% seen once; the top ten hold over 0.3%. The chain uses TRBV7-2 and TRBJ2-3; 7 bases are shared with TRBD1. The TCR sequence derives from an adult with an advanced solid tumor such as melanoma, head and neck, liver or kidney cancer. The material sequenced was CD4+ or CD8+ T cells sorted from blood, taken in a trial of the OX40 agonist ivuxolimab. The chain's CDR3 is CASSSQGADTQYF. CDR3 in DNA: TGTGCCAGCAGCTCTCAGGGGGCAGATACGCAGTATTTT.